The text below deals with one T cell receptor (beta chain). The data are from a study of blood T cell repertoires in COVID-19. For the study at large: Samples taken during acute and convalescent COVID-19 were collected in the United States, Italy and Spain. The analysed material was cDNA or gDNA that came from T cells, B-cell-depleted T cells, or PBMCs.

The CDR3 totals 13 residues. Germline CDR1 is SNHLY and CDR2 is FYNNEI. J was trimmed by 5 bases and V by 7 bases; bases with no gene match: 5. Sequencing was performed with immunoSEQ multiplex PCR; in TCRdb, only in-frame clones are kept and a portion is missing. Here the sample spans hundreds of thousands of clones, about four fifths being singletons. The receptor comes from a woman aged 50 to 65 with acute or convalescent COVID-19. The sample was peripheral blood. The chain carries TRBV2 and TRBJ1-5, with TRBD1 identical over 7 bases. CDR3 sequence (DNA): TGTGCCAGCAAGGGGACAGCCGATCAGCCCCAGCATTTT. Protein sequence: CASKGTADQPQHF.